This TCR beta chain is drawn from a study of cytomegalovirus exposure and HLA in healthy donors. CDR3 length: 15 residues. The germline V gene has CDR1 MNHEY and CDR2 SMNVEV (reference sequence). Trimming removed 5 bases at V and 0 bases at J, with 11 bases between. PCR primers comprised 60 Vbeta and 13 Jbeta primers. Sequencing was performed with immunoSEQ multiplex PCR; in TCRdb, only in-frame clones are kept and a portion is missing. This repertoire comprises about 50,000 clones; its ten largest clones make up roughly 1%. Study-wide points: The authors considered a cluster of highly shared sequence variants likely to be a sequencing artifact.

As concerns this clone: Its antigen is undetermined.

The V and J genes are TRBV27 and TRBJ1-3, with a possible D match to TRBD1 (6 bases). This receptor was identified in a woman aged 35 to 49 in good health and CMV-seronegative. Sequences were obtained from PBMCs. The CDR3: CASSLLQGSGNTIYF. The CDR3 nucleotides read TGTGCCAGCAGTCTCCTACAGGGCTCTGGAAACACCATATATTTT.